This TCR beta chain originates from a study of radiation and T cells in renal cell carcinoma. As for time point: blood 4 weeks post-SBRT, at nephrectomy. Indicated treatment: 15 Gy SBRT to primary tumor, nephrectomy 4 weeks later. Clear cell pathology was present in this patient's renal cell carcinoma. Sequencing was performed with immunoSEQ multiplex PCR; in TCRdb, only in-frame clones are kept and a portion is missing. The table includes around 74,000 clones, roughly 83% detected once. This TCR derives from a woman aged 55-70 years with renal cell carcinoma. The sample in question was blood, obtained from a patient whose treatment included radiotherapy and nephrectomy.

CDR3 protein: CASSLSRGERGYTF. CDR3 bases: TGCGCCAGCAGCTTGTCTAGGGGAGAGCGGGGCTACACCTTC. The chain has TRBV5-1 and TRBJ1-2; D possibly corresponds to TRBD1 (5 bases). The CDR3 covers 14 residues. V lost 1 base to trimming and J lost 8 bases, with 15 bases between them. Germline V gene lookup returns CDR1 SGHRS and CDR2 YFSETQ.